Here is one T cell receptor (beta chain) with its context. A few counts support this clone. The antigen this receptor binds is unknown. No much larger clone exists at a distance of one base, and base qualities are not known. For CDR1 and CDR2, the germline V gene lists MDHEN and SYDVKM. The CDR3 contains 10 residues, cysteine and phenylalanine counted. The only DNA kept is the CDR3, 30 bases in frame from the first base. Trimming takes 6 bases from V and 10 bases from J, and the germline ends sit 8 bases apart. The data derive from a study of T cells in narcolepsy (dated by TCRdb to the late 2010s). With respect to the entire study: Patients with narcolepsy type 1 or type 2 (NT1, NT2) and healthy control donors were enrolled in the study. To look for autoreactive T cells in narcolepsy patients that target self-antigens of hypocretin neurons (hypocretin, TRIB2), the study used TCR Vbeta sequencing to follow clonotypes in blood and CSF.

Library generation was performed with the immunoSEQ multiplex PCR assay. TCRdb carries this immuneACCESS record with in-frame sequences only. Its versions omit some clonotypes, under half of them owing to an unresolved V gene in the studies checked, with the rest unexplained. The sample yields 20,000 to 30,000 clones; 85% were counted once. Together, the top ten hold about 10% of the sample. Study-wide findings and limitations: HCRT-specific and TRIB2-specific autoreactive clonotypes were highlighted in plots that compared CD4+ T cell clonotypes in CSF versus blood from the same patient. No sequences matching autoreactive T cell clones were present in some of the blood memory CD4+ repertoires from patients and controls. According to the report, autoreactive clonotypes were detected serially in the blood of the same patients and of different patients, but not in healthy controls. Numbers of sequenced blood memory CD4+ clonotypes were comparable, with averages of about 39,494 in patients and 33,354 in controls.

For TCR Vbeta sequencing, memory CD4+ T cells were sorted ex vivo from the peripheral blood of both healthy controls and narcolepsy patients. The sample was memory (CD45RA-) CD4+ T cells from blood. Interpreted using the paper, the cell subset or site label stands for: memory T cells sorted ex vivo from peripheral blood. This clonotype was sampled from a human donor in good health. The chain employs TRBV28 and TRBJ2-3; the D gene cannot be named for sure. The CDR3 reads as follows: CASSSAAQYF. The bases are TGTGCCAGCAGCTCGGCGGCGCAGTATTTT.